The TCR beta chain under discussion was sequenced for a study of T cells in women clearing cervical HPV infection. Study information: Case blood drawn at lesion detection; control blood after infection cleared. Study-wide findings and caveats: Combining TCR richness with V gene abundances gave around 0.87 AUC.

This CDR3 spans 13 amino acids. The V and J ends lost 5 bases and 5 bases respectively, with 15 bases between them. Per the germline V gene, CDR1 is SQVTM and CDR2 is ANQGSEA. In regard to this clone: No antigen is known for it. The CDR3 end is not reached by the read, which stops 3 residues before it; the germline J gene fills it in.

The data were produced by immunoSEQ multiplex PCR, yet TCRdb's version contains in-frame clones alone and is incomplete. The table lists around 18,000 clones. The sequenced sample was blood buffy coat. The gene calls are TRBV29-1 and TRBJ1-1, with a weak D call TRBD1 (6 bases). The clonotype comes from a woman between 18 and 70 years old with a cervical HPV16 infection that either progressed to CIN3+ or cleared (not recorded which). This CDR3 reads CSVSGTLMTEAFF. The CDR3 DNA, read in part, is TGCAGCGTTTCCGGGACATTGATGACTGAA. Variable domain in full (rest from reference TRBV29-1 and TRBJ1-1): SAVISQKPSRDICQRGTSLTIQCQVDSQVTMMFWYRQQPGQSLTLIATANQGSEATYESGFVIDKFPISRPNLTFSTLTVSNMSPEDSSIYLCSVSGTLMTEAFFGQGTRLTVV.